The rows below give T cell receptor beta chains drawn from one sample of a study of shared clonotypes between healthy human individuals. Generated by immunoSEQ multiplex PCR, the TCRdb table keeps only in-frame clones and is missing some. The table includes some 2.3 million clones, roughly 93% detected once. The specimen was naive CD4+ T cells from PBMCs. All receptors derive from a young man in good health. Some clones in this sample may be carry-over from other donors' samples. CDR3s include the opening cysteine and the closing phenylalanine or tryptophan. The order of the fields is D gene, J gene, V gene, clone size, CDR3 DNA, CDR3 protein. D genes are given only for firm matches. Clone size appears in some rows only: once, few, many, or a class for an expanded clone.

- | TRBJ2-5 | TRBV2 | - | TGTGCCAGCAGTGAAGAGGGATGGAATGAGACCCAGTACTTC | CASSEEGWNETQYF
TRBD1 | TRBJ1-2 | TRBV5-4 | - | TGTGCCAGCAGCTTGAGGCCAGGGGGCTACCTGCATGGCTACACCTTC | CASSLRPGGYLHGYTF
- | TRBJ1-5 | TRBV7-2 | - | TGTGCCAGCAGCCGCCTGGGGGGGCCGGGGCAGCCCCAGCATTTT | CASSRLGGPGQPQHF
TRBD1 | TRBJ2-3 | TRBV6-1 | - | TGTGCCAGCAGGGCCCGGGACAGGGGGCTCGATACGCAGTATTTT | CASRARDRGLDTQYF
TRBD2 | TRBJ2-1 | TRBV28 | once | TGTGCCAGCAGTTCCCCTGGGACTAGCGGGACGTTCTACAATGAGCAGTTCTTC | CASSSPGTSGTFYNEQFF
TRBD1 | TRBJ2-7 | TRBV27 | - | TGTGCCAGCAGTTGGAGCTCCGGGACAGAAACCTACGAGCAGTACTTC | CASSWSSGTETYEQYF
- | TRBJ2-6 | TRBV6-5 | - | TGTGCCAGCAGTTACTTCTCGTCTGGGGCCAACGTCCTGACTTTC | CASSYFSSGANVLTF
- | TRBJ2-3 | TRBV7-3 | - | TGTGCCAGCAGCTTACTTCAGCTTCCAGATACGCAGTATTTT | CASSLLQLPDTQYF
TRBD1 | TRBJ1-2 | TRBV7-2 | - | TGTGCCAGCAGCAAAGACAGGGGGCTTGAAGGCTACACCTTC | CASSKDRGLEGYTF
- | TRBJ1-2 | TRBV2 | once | TGTGCCAGCAGTGAAGGCAGGGGAACAAGGTATGGCTACACCTTC | CASSEGRGTRYGYTF
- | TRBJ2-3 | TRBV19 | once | TGTGCCAGTAGTATGCCGCCGACGTTCACAGATACGCAGTATTTT | CASSMPPTFTDTQYF
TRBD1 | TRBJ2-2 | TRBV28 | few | TGTGCCAGCAGGACAGGGGGCGCAACCGGGGAGCTGTTTTTT | CASRTGGATGELFF
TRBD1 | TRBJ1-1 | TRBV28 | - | TGTGCCAGCACCTCGACAGGGTTAAGCACTGAAGCTTTCTTT | CASTSTGLSTEAFF
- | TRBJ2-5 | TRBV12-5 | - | TGTGCTAGTGGCCCGGACCTACAGACCCAGTACTTC | CASGPDLQTQYF
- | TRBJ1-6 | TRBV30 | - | TGTGCCTGGAATTCCGACAGGAATAATTCACCCCTCCACTTT | CAWNSDRNNSPLHF
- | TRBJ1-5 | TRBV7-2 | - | TGTGCCAGCAGCAGCACCGGGGGGGCGGGAAATCAGCCCCAGCATTTT | CASSSTGGAGNQPQHF
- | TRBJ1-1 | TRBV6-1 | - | TGTGCCAGCAGTCCGAGGGTTACTGAAGCTTTCTTT | CASSPRVTEAFF
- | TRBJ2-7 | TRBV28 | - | TGTGCCAGCAAAAATACTTACGAGCAGTACTTC | CASKNTYEQYF
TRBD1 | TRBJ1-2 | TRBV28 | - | TGTGCCAGCAGTTTAGCGGGACAGGGGTGGGGCTACACCTTC | CASSLAGQGWGYTF
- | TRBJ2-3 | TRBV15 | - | TGTGCCACCAGCCCTCCGGAGAGCCTAAGAACAGATACGCAGTATTTT | CATSPPESLRTDTQYF
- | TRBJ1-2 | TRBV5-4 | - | TGTGCCAGCAGCCTTAAACAGAGTTCTAACTATGGCTACACCTTC | CASSLKQSSNYGYTF
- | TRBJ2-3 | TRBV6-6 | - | TGTGCCAGCAGTCCCCGCGACCCCACAGATACGCAGTATTTT | CASSPRDPTDTQYF
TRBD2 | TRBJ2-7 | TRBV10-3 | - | TGTGCCATCAGTGAGACCGAACTAGCGGGAGGGGCGTACGAGCAGTACTTC | CAISETELAGGAYEQYF
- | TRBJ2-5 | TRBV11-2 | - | TGTGCCAGCAGCTTAGAGGGTTTGGGGGCGCAAGAGACCCAGTACTTC | CASSLEGLGAQETQYF
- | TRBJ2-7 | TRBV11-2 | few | TGTGCCAGCAGCCCCCTGACAGTGAGCTCCTACGAGCAGTACTTC | CASSPLTVSSYEQYF
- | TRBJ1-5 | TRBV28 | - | TGTGCCAGCAGTTCTACACAGGGATCCAATCAGCCCCAGCATTTT | CASSSTQGSNQPQHF
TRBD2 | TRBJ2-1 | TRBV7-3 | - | TGTGCCAGGTCCGGGACTAGCGGTAGTTCCTACAATGAGCAGTTCTTC | CARSGTSGSSYNEQFF
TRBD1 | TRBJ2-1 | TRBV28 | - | TGTGCCAGCAGTGGTTGGACAGGGAGCTCCTACAATGAGCAGTTCTTC | CASSGWTGSSYNEQFF
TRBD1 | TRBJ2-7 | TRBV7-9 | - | TGTGCCAGCAGCTTTTCGGACAGGGGTCGTCCTCTGGAGCAGTACTTC | CASSFSDRGRPLEQYF
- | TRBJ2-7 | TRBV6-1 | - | TGTGCCAGCAGTCAATCGACGGTCAGCTCCTACGAGCAGTACTTC | CASSQSTVSSYEQYF
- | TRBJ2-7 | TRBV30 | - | TGTGCCTACTCCCTCGGGGTGGAGCTCGAGCAGTACTTC | CAYSLGVELEQYF
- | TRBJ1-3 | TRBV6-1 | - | TGTGCCTCGGGGGCAGCAGGAAACACCATATATTTT | CASGAAGNTIYF
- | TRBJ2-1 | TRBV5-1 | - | TGCGCCAGCAGCTTGGATCGGGGTTTGGCCAATGAGCAGTTCTTC | CASSLDRGLANEQFF
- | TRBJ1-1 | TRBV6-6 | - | TGTGCCAGCAGTACCCTTAGGGGGGAAGCTTTCTTT | CASSTLRGEAFF
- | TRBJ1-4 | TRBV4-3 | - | TGCGCCAGCAGCCAAGATCTTGGTCAGGGGCAAGGGGAAAAACTGTTTTTT | CASSQDLGQGQGEKLFF
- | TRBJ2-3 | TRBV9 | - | TGTGCCAGCAGCGTAGCCCAGCGGAGGTCATGGGAGGATACGCAGTATTTT | CASSVAQRRSWEDTQYF
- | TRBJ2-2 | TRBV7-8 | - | TGTGCCAGCAGCTCGACTAGACGTACCGGGGAGCTGTTTTTT | CASSSTRRTGELFF
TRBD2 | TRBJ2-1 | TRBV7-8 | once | TGTGCCAGCAGCTTGATACGGCGGGAGGGCCTCAATGAGCAGTTCTTC | CASSLIRREGLNEQFF
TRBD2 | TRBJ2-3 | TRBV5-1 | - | TGCGCCAGCAGCTTGTTAGCGGGCCGCACAGATACGCAGTATTTT | CASSLLAGRTDTQYF
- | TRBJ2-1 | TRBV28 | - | TGTGCCAGCAGCCTCGAAAGACTCTACAATGAGCAGTTCTTC | CASSLERLYNEQFF
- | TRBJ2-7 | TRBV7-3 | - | TGTGCCAGCAGCTTAGGGGCCGGCTCCTACGAGCAGTACTTC | CASSLGAGSYEQYF
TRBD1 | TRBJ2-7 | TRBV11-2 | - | TGTGCCAGCACCCACGACAGGGACGAGCAGTACTTC | CASTHDRDEQYF
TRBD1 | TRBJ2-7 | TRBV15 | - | TGTGCCACCAGCGACCCCCGGACAGGGCTTTCGTCCGAGCAGTACTTC | CATSDPRTGLSSEQYF
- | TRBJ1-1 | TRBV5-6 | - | TGTGCCAGCGCAATAGGGGGAGTCACTGAAGCTTTCTTT | CASAIGGVTEAFF
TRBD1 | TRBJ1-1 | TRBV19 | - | TGTGCCAGTAGTATATCCCCTTGGACAGGGGATGGAACTGAAGCTTTCTTT | CASSISPWTGDGTEAFF
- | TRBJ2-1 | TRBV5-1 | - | TGCGCCAGCAGCTCTGGCCGCCCCTACAATGAGCAGTTCTTC | CASSSGRPYNEQFF
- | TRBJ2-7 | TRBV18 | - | TGTGCCAGCTCACCCCAAAAGGGAGGCCACGAGCAGTACTTC | CASSPQKGGHEQYF
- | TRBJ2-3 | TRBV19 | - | TGTGCCACAAGCCCGACGGTTTCGCCAGATACGCAGTATTTT | CATSPTVSPDTQYF
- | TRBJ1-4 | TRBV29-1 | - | TGCAGCGTTGCCAGGGTTGAAGCTAATGAAAAACTGTTTTTT | CSVARVEANEKLFF
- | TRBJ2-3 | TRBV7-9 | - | TGTGCCAGCATTCCTCCGGGAGAGGATACGCAGTATTTT | CASIPPGEDTQYF
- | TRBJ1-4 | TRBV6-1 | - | TGTGCCAGCAGTGTTGGGAATAAGGAACTGTTTTTT | CASSVGNKELFF
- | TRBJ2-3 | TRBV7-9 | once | TGTGCCAGCAGCTTAGCAGGGGGGACCAATACGCAGTATTTT | CASSLAGGTNTQYF
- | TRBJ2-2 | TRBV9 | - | TGTGCCAGCAGTGGAACGGGAATGGCCGGGGAGCTGTTTTTT | CASSGTGMAGELFF
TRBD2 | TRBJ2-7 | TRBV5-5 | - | TGTGCCAGCAGCTTGGGCCTAGCGGGTACGGGGCAGTACTTC | CASSLGLAGTGQYF